This TCR beta chain stems from a study of T cells in Graves' hyperthyroidism and ophthalmopathy. Study-wide results and limits: Through a model of 13 V-J features, ophthalmopathy was separated from stable hyperthyroidism.

This clonotype showed up many times. What it binds is not known. Those patients with uncontrolled infection, other autoimmune disease, pregnancy or lactation were excluded. Amplification targeted TCR beta CDR3 regions from RNA transcripts. In the first-round RT-PCR of the TCR CDR3, the HTBI primer set was used. TCRdb fed the multiplex PCR reads into MiXCR, producing one record per CDR3 protein. The repertoire holds hundreds of thousands of distinct CDR3 sequences, with approximately 16% as singletons. The germline V and J ends were trimmed by 1 base and 6 bases, with 15 bases remaining between them. The CDR3 runs to 15 residues.

This clonotype was obtained from a woman under 30 with Graves' hyperthyroidism. The rearrangement links TRBV12-3 or TRBV12-4 to TRBJ1-2; no clear D gene. Sequenced material: blood. CDR3 amino acids: CASSLEPLGLNGYTF. The CDR3 DNA is TGTGCCAGCAGTTTAGAGCCCCTCGGACTGAATGGCTACACCTTC.